This record concerns one TCR beta chain sequence. Looked up from germline, CDR1 is MNHNY and CDR2 is SVGAGI (reference sequence). The V segment lost 5 bases and the J segment 7 bases; nucleotides outside the gene matches: 5. CDR3 length: 13 residues. The data belong to a study of blood T cell repertoires in COVID-19. Whole-study context: Some COVID-19 samples were acute and others convalescent; all came from the United States, Italy and Spain.

In the authors' workflow: Counts of nucleated cells, estimated from reference gene primer amplification, were obtained. Using immunoSEQ multiplex PCR, the repertoire was profiled, and TCRdb retains in-frame clones only, with some absent. V, J and clone size derive from that table, while D and trimming were established from the DNA sequence. The sample lists more than 150,000 clones, approximately 90% seen once, with around an eighth in the top ten. The sequenced material came from peripheral blood. The TCR sequence derives from a woman in her seventies with COVID-19, enrolled during active disease. This rearrangement joins TRBV6-6 to TRBJ1-1; TRBD1 matches 9 bases. The CDR3 protein is CASSQPTGGEAFF. DNA of the CDR3: TGTGCCAGCAGTCAGCCGACAGGGGGTGAAGCTTTCTTT.